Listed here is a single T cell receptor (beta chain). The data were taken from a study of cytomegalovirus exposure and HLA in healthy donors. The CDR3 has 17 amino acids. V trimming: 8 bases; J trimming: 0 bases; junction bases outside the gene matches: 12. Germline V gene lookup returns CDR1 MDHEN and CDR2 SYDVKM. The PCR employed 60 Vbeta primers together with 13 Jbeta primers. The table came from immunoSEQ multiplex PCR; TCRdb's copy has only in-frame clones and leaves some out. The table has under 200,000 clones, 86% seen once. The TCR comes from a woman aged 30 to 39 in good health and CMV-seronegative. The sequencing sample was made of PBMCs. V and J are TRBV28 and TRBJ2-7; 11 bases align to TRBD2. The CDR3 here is CASGGRTGTSGSYEQYF. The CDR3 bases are TGTGCCAGCGGGGGACGGACCGGGACTAGCGGCTCCTACGAGCAGTACTTC.